The source of this T cell receptor (beta chain) is a study of OX40 agonist ivuxolimab in advanced cancers. As for the study in general: A diagnosis of hepatocellular carcinoma, melanoma, renal cell or head and neck cancer was present in dose-escalation patients. Three partial responders included one hepatocellular carcinoma patient and two cutaneous melanoma patients.

This CDR3 is built from 14 residues. Between the trimmed V and J ends, which lost 3 bases and 9 bases, there was a span of 17 bases. Germline CDR1 is GTSNPN and CDR2 is SVGIG (reference sequence). Here immunoSEQ multiplex PCR was the method, and the copy in TCRdb shows in-frame clones only, minus some. Of tens of thousands of clones listed, around four fifths are singletons. The chain combines TRBV30 with TRBJ2-2, with D possibly being TRBD2 (5 bases). Material: CD4+ or CD8+ T cells sorted from blood, obtained in a trial of the OX40 agonist ivuxolimab. This receptor was obtained from an adult with an advanced solid tumor such as melanoma, head and neck, liver or kidney cancer. The CDR3 nucleotides read TGTGCCTGGAGAATCGTAGGACTGAGCTGGGAGCTGTTTTTT. It translates to CAWRIVGLSWELFF.